This is a list of T cell receptor beta chains from one sample in a study of blood T cell repertoires in COVID-19. The table came from immunoSEQ multiplex PCR; TCRdb's copy has only in-frame clones and leaves some out. Of about 15,000 clones detected, approximately 80% appear once; the ten largest clones hold roughly 16%. Sequenced input: peripheral blood. The receptors stem from a human donor in a cohort sampled during active COVID-19. The CDR3 runs from the conserved cysteine through the conserved F or W. A D gene is named only where the DNA matches it firmly. Clone sizes are given selectively: once, few, many, or a class where the clone is expanded.

few	TRBV6-2/TRBV6-3	TRBJ2-5	-	CASSYNLKSVTQYF	TGTGCCAGCAGTTATAATCTCAAATCGGTGACCCAGTACTTC
few	TRBV6-2/TRBV6-3	TRBJ1-5	-	CASSYGSLGGQPQHF	TGTGCCAGCAGTTACGGTAGCCTTGGGGGGCAGCCCCAGCATTTT
few	TRBV2	TRBJ1-3	-	CASSDVGRAGNTIYF	TGTGCCAGCAGTGACGTGGGGAGGGCTGGAAACACCATATATTTT
-	TRBV29-1	TRBJ2-7	-	CSVEDRYEQYF	TGCAGCGTTGAAGACAGATACGAGCAGTACTTC
-	TRBV9	TRBJ2-7	TRBD1	CASSGDRGAYEQYF	TGTGCCAGCAGCGGCGACAGGGGGGCCTACGAGCAGTACTTC
-	TRBV3-1/TRBV3-2	TRBJ2-2	TRBD2	CASLRGGNPGELFF	TGCGCCAGCTTGCGGGGGGGCAACCCCGGGGAGCTGTTTTTT
once	TRBV28	TRBJ1-2	-	CASTLGHRLYGYTF	TGTGCCAGCACCCTCGGACACCGACTTTATGGCTACACCTTC
-	TRBV7-3	TRBJ2-3	-	CASSLRQTSTDTQYF	TGTGCCAGCAGCTTAAGACAGACTAGCACAGATACGCAGTATTTT
-	TRBV4-3	TRBJ1-5	-	CASSQEWRANQPQHF	TGCGCCAGCAGCCAAGAATGGAGAGCCAATCAGCCCCAGCATTTT
once	TRBV13	TRBJ2-7	TRBD1	CASSYSPGTGSGYEQYF	TGTGCCAGCAGCTACAGTCCCGGGACAGGTAGCGGCTACGAGCAGTACTTC
-	TRBV11-2	TRBJ2-1	-	CASSPTGGTYNEQFF	TGTGCCAGCAGCCCTACTGGGGGGACCTACAATGAGCAGTTCTTC
-	TRBV28	TRBJ2-7	-	CASSFMSLRIREQYF	TGTGCCAGCAGTTTTATGAGCCTGAGGATTCGCGAGCAGTACTTC
once	TRBV5-4	TRBJ2-2	TRBD2	CASSLALAGGGELFF	TGTGCCAGCAGCTTGGCCCTAGCGGGAGGCGGGGAGCTGTTTTTT
-	TRBV5-1	TRBJ2-7	-	CASSLGGGTGEQYF	TGCGCCAGCAGCTTGGGTGGAGGCACGGGGGAGCAGTACTTC
once	TRBV19	TRBJ1-6	-	CASSTGTSNSPLHF	TGTGCCAGTAGTACGGGGACATCTAATTCACCCCTCCACTTT
few	TRBV13	TRBJ2-4	-	CASSLGSYLAKNIQYF	TGTGCCAGCAGCTTAGGGAGCTATTTAGCCAAAAACATTCAGTACTTC
-	TRBV11-2	TRBJ2-4	-	CASSLGRSGAKNIQYF	TGTGCCAGCAGCTTAGGTCGTAGTGGAGCCAAAAACATTCAGTACTTC
-	TRBV5-1	TRBJ1-2	-	CASSLEGANYGYTF	TGCGCCAGCAGCTTGGAGGGAGCTAACTATGGCTACACCTTC
-	TRBV7-8	TRBJ1-1	TRBD1	CASSAGQGGPEAFF	TGTGCCAGCAGCGCGGGACAGGGAGGCCCTGAAGCTTTCTTT
-	TRBV7-2	TRBJ2-3	TRBD2	CASSLPRGFLSTDTQYF	TGTGCCAGCAGCTTGCCGCGGGGGTTCCTTAGCACAGATACGCAGTATTTT
once	TRBV20-1	TRBJ2-2	-	CSASGTGLNTGELFF	TGCAGTGCTAGTGGTACAGGGCTAAACACCGGGGAGCTGTTTTTT
-	TRBV4-2	TRBJ1-6	TRBD1	CASSQEGQGINSPLHF	TGTGCCAGCAGCCAAGAGGGACAGGGCATTAATTCACCCCTCCACTTT
-	TRBV7-5	TRBJ2-1	-	CARPAGVGWNEQFF	TGTGCCAGACCGGCGGGAGTAGGGTGGAATGAGCAGTTCTTC
once	TRBV19	TRBJ2-2	-	CASSTDTHTGELFF	TGTGCCAGTAGTACGGACACTCACACCGGGGAGCTGTTTTTT
once	TRBV10-3	TRBJ2-6	-	CAISALGAGANVLTF	TGTGCCATCAGTGCCTTAGGGGCTGGGGCCAACGTCCTGACTTTC
-	TRBV2	TRBJ2-2	-	CASKMRNTGELFF	TGTGCCAGCAAGATGAGGAACACCGGGGAGCTGTTTTTT
once	TRBV11-2	TRBJ1-2	-	CASSLAFRGNYGYTF	TGTGCCAGCAGCTTAGCATTCCGGGGTAACTATGGCTACACCTTC
-	TRBV5-4	TRBJ2-5	TRBD2	CASSTGLVVNQETQYF	TGTGCCAGCAGCACTGGACTAGTAGTTAACCAAGAGACCCAGTACTTC
-	TRBV19	TRBJ2-7	-	CASSKYLDSYEQYF	TGTGCCAGTAGTAAGTATTTGGACAGCTACGAGCAGTACTTC
-	TRBV28	TRBJ1-6	-	CASRYTRQKSSYNSPLHF	TGTGCCAGCAGATATACAAGACAGAAGAGCTCCTATAATTCACCCCTCCACTTT
-	TRBV3-1/TRBV3-2	TRBJ1-6	-	CASSQGVGRGASPLHF	TGTGCCAGCAGCCAAGGAGTGGGCAGGGGTGCCTCACCCCTCCACTTT
-	TRBV7-2	TRBJ2-1	-	CASSLGSSYNEQFF	TGTGCCAGCAGCTTAGGCAGCTCCTACAATGAGCAGTTCTTC
-	TRBV6-5	TRBJ1-2	TRBD1	CASSYRDRTNYGYTF	TGTGCCAGCAGTTACAGGGACAGGACCAACTATGGCTACACCTTC
-	TRBV5-1	TRBJ1-4	-	CASSLAGGSEKLFF	TGCGCCAGCAGCTTGGCGGGAGGGAGTGAAAAACTGTTTTTT
-	TRBV28	TRBJ2-1	TRBD2	CASKAGGSYNEQFF	TGTGCCAGCAAGGCGGGGGGCTCCTACAATGAGCAGTTCTTC